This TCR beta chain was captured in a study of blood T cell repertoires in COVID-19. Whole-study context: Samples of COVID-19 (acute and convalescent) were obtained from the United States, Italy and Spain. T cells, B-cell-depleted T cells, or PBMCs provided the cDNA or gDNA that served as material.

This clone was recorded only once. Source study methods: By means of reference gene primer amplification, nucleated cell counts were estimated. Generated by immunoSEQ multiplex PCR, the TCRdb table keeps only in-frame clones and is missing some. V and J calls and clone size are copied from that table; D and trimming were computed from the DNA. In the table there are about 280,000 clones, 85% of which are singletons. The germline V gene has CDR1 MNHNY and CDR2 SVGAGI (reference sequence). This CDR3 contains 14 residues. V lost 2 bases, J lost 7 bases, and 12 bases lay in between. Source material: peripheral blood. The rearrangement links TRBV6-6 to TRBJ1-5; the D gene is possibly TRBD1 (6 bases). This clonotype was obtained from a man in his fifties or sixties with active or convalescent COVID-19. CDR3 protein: CASSYVGASQPQHF. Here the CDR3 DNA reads TGTGCCAGCAGTTACGTGGGGGCGAGCCAGCCCCAGCATTTT.